Below are 17 T cell receptor beta chains sequenced from a single sample in a study of cytomegalovirus exposure and HLA in healthy donors (dated by TCRdb to the late 2010s). Library method: the immunoSEQ multiplex PCR assay. For the multiplex PCR, a mixture combining 60 forward primers for TCR Vbeta segments and 13 reverse primers for TCR Jbeta segments was used. Imported from immuneACCESS, the table was reduced by TCRdb to in-frame sequences with V and J called. These copies leave out some clones; in studies compared against another copy, an unresolved V gene accounts for under half, and the cause of the remainder is not known. The sample table contains under 55,000 clones; only one count was recorded for around 70% of them. In total, the top ten clones hold about 3.2% of the sample. What was sequenced was PBMCs. The receptors were sampled from a man aged 18 to 35 in good health and CMV-seronegative.

V usage is TRBV30 and J usage is TRBJ2-2; 10 nucleotides line up with TRBD1. CDR1 is GTSNPN, CDR2 SVGIG, per germline (reference sequence). V lost 3 bases and J lost 8; bases outside the gene matches: 3. The CDR3 extends over 13 amino acids. The CDR3 loop is CAWRGTGEGELFF. CDR3 nucleotides: TGTGCCTGGAGGGGGACAGGGGAAGGGGAGCTGTTTTTT.

The rearrangement uses TRBV10-1 and TRBJ2-3; D perhaps matches TRBD1 (5 bases). Germline-derived CDR1 and CDR2 are WNHNN and SYGVQD (reference sequence). This CDR3 contains 14 residues. V shed 4 bases and J shed 2 bases, with 10 bases lying between them. In DNA form, the CDR3 reads TGCGCCAGCAGTGTTGGACACCTCACAGATACGCAGTATTTT. Encoded protein: CASSVGHLTDTQYF.

CDR3 bases: TGTGCCAGCAGTTACTCACAGGGGGCCCCCGGGGAGCTGTTTTTT. Amino acids: CASSYSQGAPGELFF. The V call is TRBV6-5, the J call TRBJ2-2, with 9 bases fitting TRBD1. The junction had 2 bases not matched to a gene; V was cut back by 0 bases and J by 6 bases. The germline CDR1 and CDR2 sequences are MNHEY and SVGAGI. The CDR3 is made up of 15 amino acids.

The chain employs TRBV7-2 and TRBJ2-1; 8 bases map to TRBD2. The CDR3 has 16 amino acids. V was pared by 7 bases and J by 2 bases, with 10 bases of the junction left unmatched. Germline-derived CDR1 and CDR2 are SGHTA and FQGNSA. The DNA for the CDR3 is TGTGCCAGCACCATTGGGGGTAGCGGGACCTACAATGAGCAGTTCTTC. It yields the protein CASTIGGSGTYNEQFF.

J is TRBJ1-1 and V is TRBV6-5; 9 positions match TRBD1. The CDR3 length is 15 residues. The germline gives CDR1 MNHEY, CDR2 SVGAGI. Trimming at V came to 5 bases and at J to 4 bases, leaving 8 bases not matched to a gene. This CDR3 reads CASSQNRGLITEAFF. The CDR3 DNA sequence: TGTGCCAGCAGTCAGAACAGGGGGCTAATCACTGAAGCTTTCTTT.

V gene TRBV6-1 combines with J gene TRBJ1-1, with 7 bases lining up with TRBD1. Trimming at V came to 10 bases and at J to 2 bases, leaving 10 bases not matched to a gene. The CDR3 spans 14 residues. Germline V gene lookup returns CDR1 MNHNS and CDR2 SASEGT. The CDR3 loop reads CATTWTGSNTEAFF. CDR3 bases: TGTGCCACCACCTGGACAGGAAGCAACACTGAAGCTTTCTTT.

This chain connects TRBV9 to TRBJ1-1, with D perhaps matching TRBD1 (5 bases). Germline CDR1 and CDR2: SGDLS and YYNGEE. This CDR3 spans 14 amino acids. V was cut by 0 bases and J by 8 bases, with 14 bases left in between. The CDR3, as DNA: TGTGCCAGCAGCGTAGGACCAACCCGGACAGAAGCTTTCTTT. Its protein is CASSVGPTRTEAFF.

The chain links TRBV4-3 to TRBJ2-3; 8 bases are a match to TRBD1. V shed 0 bases and J 4 bases; nucleotides not matched to a gene: 6. The CDR3 has 16 residues. Germline CDR1 and CDR2: LGHNA and YSLEER. CDR3 amino acids: CASSQDAGGRADTQYF. CDR3 in DNA: TGCGCCAGCAGCCAAGATGCAGGGGGCAGGGCAGATACGCAGTATTTT.

This clone was seen a few times. V is TRBV2 and J is TRBJ1-6, with D maybe TRBD1 (5 bases). The CDR3 loop spans 14 amino acids. The germline V gene has CDR1 SNHLY and CDR2 FYNNEI. V was trimmed by 4 bases and J by 7 bases, leaving 11 bases between them. The chain's CDR3 is CASSVTGGNSPLHF. In nucleotides, the CDR3 is TGTGCCAGCAGTGTAACGGGGGGGAATTCACCCCTCCACTTT.

V usage is TRBV28 and J usage is TRBJ1-1; 9 bases fit TRBD1. The length of the CDR3 is 15 residues. Germline V CDR1 and CDR2: MDHEN, SYDVKM. Trimming removed 9 bases from V and 4 bases from J; junction bases left unmatched: 12. CDR3 bases: TGTGCCAGTCCCCCCCGGGACAGGGTAGGCACTGAAGCTTTCTTT. Its translation is CASPPRDRVGTEAFF.

As DNA, the CDR3 is TGTGCCAGTACATCAGGGGCGGGTGAAAAACTGTTTTTT. It is translated as CASTSGAGEKLFF. The gene calls are TRBV19 and TRBJ1-4; a possible D gene is TRBD1 (6 bases). V was clipped by 7 bases and J by 7 bases, with 13 bases between them. The CDR3 spans 13 residues. Germline CDR1 reads LNHDA; CDR2 reads SQIVND (reference sequence).

The V and J genes are TRBV6-5 and TRBJ1-5; tentatively, D is TRBD1 (6 bases). The CDR3 loop spans 15 amino acids. CDR1 MNHEY and CDR2 SVGAGI come from the germline V gene. V lost 4 bases, J lost 4 bases, and 14 bases lay in between. CDR3: CASSFSQGGNQPQHF. The CDR3 DNA sequence: TGTGCCAGCAGTTTCTCACAGGGTGGGAATCAGCCCCAGCATTTT.

The chain employs TRBV28 and TRBJ1-2; D is possibly TRBD1 (5 bases). The germline CDR1 and CDR2 sequences are MDHEN and SYDVKM. CDR3 length: 14 residues. Deletions cut 4 bases from V and 2 bases from J, with 11 bases between. This chain's CDR3 is CASSSPGGNYGYTF. In nucleotides, the CDR3 is TGTGCCAGCAGTTCCCCGGGGGGGAACTATGGCTACACCTTC.

This clone has only one observation. The CDR3 region has the DNA TGTGCCAGCAGCCCCGGACAGGGTAGATCCTATAATTCACCCCTCCACTTT. Its translation is CASSPGQGRSYNSPLHF. V and J are TRBV25-1 and TRBJ1-6; 8 bases line up with TRBD1. Germline loops: CDR1 MGHDK, CDR2 SYGVNS. V was pared by 6 bases and J by 1 base, with 8 bases of the junction left unmatched. The CDR3 runs to 17 residues.

The chain employs TRBV30 and TRBJ2-7; TRBD2 matches 12 bases. Germline trimming cut 4 bases from V and 2 bases from J; bases unmatched to any gene: 15. The CDR3 runs 18 residues. Per germline, CDR1 GTSNPN and CDR2 SVGIG (reference sequence). CDR3 in DNA: TGTGCCTGGACACCTGGCGGGTACGGACTAGCGGGGACCTACGAGCAGTACTTC. Amino acids: CAWTPGGYGLAGTYEQYF. The full variable domain, rest sourced from reference TRBV30 and TRBJ2-7, is SQTIHQWPATLVQPVGSPLSLECTVEGTSNPNLYWYRQAAGRGLQLLFYSVGIGQISSEVPQNLSASRPQDRQFILSSKKLLLSDSGFYLCAWTPGGYGLAGTYEQYFGPGTRLTVT.

The chain has TRBV6-5 and TRBJ2-7; possible D gene TRBD1, 6 bases. This CDR3 is 13 amino acids long. CDR1 MNHEY and CDR2 SVGAGI come from the germline V gene. V shed 10 bases and J shed 3 bases, with 16 bases lying between them. The CDR3 reads CATNRVDYYEQYF. In nucleotides, the CDR3 is TGTGCCACAAACAGGGTCGACTACTACGAGCAGTACTTC.

V gene TRBV29-1 combines with J gene TRBJ2-7; D is possibly TRBD2 (5 bases). There are 14 residues in the CDR3. Germline V gene sequence: CDR1 SQVTM, CDR2 ANQGSEA. The V and J ends lost 4 bases and 1 base respectively, with 14 bases between them. Here the CDR3 DNA reads TGCAGCGTTGGGACCCAGACTAATTCCTACGAGCAGTACTTC. Protein: CSVGTQTNSYEQYF.